Reported below is one T cell receptor (beta chain). In the source study's methods: Reference gene primer amplification gave nucleated cell count estimates. The method was immunoSEQ multiplex PCR; TCRdb's version includes in-frame clones alone and lacks a portion of them. The D gene and trimming were derived from the DNA, and the V and J assignments and clone size from that table. The sample yields about 320,000 clones, 75% to 90% seen once. These data come from a study of blood T cell repertoires in COVID-19. This receptor was identified in a man aged 30-40 years who had recovered from COVID-19. The sample taken for sequencing was PBMCs or T cells enriched from blood (not recorded which).

The CDR3 is CASSPGRGWETQYF. In nucleotides, the CDR3 is TGTGCCAGCAGCCCCGGGCGAGGGTGGGAGACCCAGTACTTC. The chain employs TRBV7-2 and TRBJ2-5; a possible D gene is TRBD2 (5 bases). The CDR3 covers 14 residues. Germline CDR1 is SGHTA and CDR2 is FQGNSA. V shed 5 bases and J shed 5 bases, with 15 bases lying between them. Combining the CDR3 with reference TRBV7-2 and TRBJ2-5 gives the whole variable domain GAGVSQSPSNKVTEKGKDVELRCDPISGHTALYWYRQSLGQGLEFLIYFQGNSAPDKSGLPSDRFSAERTGGSVSTLTIQRTQQEDSAVYLCASSPGRGWETQYFGPGTRLLVL.